This T cell receptor beta chain was captured in a study of T cell repertoires in cytomegalovirus infection (dated by TCRdb to the late 2010s). Background on the whole study: Because public TCR beta signatures pointed to carriage of CMV infection together with the matching HLA type, the HLA type of each donor mattered for the analysis.

General findings and caveats noted by the study authors: Cumulative frequency of public TCR beta family members discriminated carriers of CMV infection plus the relevant HLA type in this cohort and an independent approximately 400-donor cohort. The ex vivo response was dominated by HLA-C-restricted CMV-specific TCR beta clonotypes, which also provided the single most frequent clonotype in two of eight donors.

Sequencer: Illumina HiSeq 1500. The public reads were reanalyzed by TCRdb: fastp trimming at Q25, MiXCR alignment, in-frame beta chains only. One record per CDR3 amino acid sequence lists the most common genes and DNA. This sample gives some 600,000 distinct CDR3 sequences in total; less than 25% of them show up just once. Together, the top ten hold 7.5% to 9% of the sample. The sample holds a few counts of this clonotype. Its binding antigen is unknown. Base qualities are missing; no much larger clone stands one base away. The sequence derives from a human donor in good health (CMV status not recorded). Some clones in this sample may be carry-over from other donors' samples. What was sequenced was CD8+ T cells from PBMCs.

DNA sequence: TGCAGCGTTGATCCCGTCCTCTCCTACAATGAGCAGTTCTTC. It is translated as CSVDPVLSYNEQFF. The sequence joins TRBV29-1 to TRBJ2-1; a confident D gene designation cannot be given. The CDR3 goes from the cysteine to the phenylalanine over 14 residues. Only CDR3 DNA remains: 42 bases, in frame from the first base. CDR1 is given as SQVTM and CDR2 as ANQGSEA, both from the germline V gene. The trim is 3 bases for V and 0 bases for J, with a gap of 9 bases between the germline ends.